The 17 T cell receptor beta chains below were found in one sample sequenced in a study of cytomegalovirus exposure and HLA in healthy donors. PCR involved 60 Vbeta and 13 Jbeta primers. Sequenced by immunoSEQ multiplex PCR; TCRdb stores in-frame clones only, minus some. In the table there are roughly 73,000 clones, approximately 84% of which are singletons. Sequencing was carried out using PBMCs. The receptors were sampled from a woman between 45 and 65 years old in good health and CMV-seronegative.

CDR3 nucleotides: TGTGCCAGCAGTGAAATGAGGGTTGAGACCCAGTACTTC. Translation gives CASSEMRVETQYF. The rearrangement links TRBV6-1 to TRBJ2-5, with a possible D match to TRBD2 (5 bases). This CDR3 spans 13 amino acids. V was trimmed by 2 bases and J by 5 bases, leaving 9 bases between them. Germline values: CDR1 MNHNS, CDR2 SASEGT.

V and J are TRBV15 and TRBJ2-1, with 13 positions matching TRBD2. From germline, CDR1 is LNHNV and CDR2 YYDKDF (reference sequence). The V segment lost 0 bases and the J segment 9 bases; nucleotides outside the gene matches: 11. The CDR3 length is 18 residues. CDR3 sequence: CATSRDLGLAGVEGEQFF. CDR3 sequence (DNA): TGTGCCACCAGCAGAGATCTTGGACTAGCGGGAGTAGAAGGTGAGCAGTTCTTC.

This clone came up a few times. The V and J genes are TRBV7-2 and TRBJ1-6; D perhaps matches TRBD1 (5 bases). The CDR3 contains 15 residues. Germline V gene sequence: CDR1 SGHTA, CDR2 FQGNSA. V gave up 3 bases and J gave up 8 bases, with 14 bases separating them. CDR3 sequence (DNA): TGTGCCAGCAGCTTCACGACAGCTAGGGATTCACCCCTCCACTTT. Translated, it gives CASSFTTARDSPLHF.

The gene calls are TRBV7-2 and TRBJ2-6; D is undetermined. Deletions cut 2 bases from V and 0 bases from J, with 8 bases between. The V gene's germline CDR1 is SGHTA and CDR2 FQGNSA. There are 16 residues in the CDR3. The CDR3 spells CASSLSSGSGANVLTF. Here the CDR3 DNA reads TGTGCCAGCAGCTTATCGTCGGGCTCTGGGGCCAACGTCCTGACTTTC.

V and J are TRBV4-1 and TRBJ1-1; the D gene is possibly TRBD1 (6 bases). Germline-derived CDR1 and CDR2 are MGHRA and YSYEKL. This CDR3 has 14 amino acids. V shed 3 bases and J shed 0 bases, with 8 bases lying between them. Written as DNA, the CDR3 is TGCGCCAGCAGCCAGGGACAACTGAACACTGAAGCTTTCTTT. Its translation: CASSQGQLNTEAFF.

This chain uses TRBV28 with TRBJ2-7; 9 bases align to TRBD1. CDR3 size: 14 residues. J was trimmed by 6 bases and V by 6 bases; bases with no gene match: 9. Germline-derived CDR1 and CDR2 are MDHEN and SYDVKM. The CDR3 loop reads CASRGTGRLSEQYF. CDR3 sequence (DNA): TGTGCCAGCAGAGGGACAGGGCGATTGAGCGAGCAGTACTTC.

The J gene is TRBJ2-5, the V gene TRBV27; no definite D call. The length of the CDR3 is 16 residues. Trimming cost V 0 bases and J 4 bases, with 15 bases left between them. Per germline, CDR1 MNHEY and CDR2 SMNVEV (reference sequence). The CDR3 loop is CASSLSPGRVSETQYF. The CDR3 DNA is TGTGCCAGCAGTTTATCGCCAGGTCGAGTTTCAGAGACCCAGTACTTC.

CDR3 loop: CASSSDRGETQYF. CDR3 DNA: TGCGCCAGCAGCTCGGACAGGGGAGAGACCCAGTACTTC. This chain connects TRBV5-1 to TRBJ2-5, with 9 bases aligning to TRBD1. CDR1 is SGHRS and CDR2 is YFSETQ in the germline V gene. J was trimmed by 4 bases and V by 3 bases; bases with no gene match: 1. This CDR3 has 13 amino acids.

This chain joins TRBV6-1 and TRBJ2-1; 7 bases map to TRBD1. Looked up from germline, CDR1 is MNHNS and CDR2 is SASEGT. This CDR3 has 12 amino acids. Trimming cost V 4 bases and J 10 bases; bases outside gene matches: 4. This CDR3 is CASSARDREQFF. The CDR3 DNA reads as TGTGCCAGCAGTGCCCGGGACAGAGAGCAGTTCTTC.

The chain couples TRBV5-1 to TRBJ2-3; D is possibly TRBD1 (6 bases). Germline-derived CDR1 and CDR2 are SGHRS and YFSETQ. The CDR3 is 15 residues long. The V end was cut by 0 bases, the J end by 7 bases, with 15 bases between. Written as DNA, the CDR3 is TGCGCCAGCAGCTTGGAAGGGGGAATGAGAAATACGCAGTATTTT. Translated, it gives CASSLEGGMRNTQYF.

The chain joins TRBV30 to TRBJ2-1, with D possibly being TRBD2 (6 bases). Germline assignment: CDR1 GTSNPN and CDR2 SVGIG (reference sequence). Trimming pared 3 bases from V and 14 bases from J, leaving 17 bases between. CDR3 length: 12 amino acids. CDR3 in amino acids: CAWRLGGVEEFF. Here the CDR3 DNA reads TGTGCCTGGAGATTGGGCGGGGTGGAGGAGTTCTTC.

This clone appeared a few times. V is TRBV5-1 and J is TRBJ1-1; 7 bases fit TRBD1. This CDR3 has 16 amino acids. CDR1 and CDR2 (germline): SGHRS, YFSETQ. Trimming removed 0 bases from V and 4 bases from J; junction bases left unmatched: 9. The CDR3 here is CASSLASSDRFTEAFF. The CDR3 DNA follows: TGCGCCAGCAGCTTGGCCTCTTCGGACAGGTTCACTGAAGCTTTCTTT.

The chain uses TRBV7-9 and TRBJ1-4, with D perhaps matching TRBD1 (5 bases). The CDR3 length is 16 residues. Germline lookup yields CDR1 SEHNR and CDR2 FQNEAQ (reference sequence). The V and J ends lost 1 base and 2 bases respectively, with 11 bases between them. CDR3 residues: CASSLGGRDTNEKLFF. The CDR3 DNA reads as TGTGCCAGCAGCTTAGGAGGGAGGGACACTAATGAAAAACTGTTTTTT.

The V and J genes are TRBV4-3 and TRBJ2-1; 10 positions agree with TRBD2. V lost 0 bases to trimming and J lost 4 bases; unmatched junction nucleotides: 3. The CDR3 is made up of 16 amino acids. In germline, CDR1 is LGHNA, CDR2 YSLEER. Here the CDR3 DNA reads TGCGCCAGCAGCCAAGACACTAGCGGGGCGTACAATGAGCAGTTCTTC. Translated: CASSQDTSGAYNEQFF.

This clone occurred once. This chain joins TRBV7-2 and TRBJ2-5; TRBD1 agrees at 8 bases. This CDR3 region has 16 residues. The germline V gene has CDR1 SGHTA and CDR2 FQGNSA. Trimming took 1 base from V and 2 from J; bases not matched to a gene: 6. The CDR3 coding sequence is TGTGCCAGCAGCTTAGGCCGGACAGGGTCACAAGAGACCCAGTACTTC. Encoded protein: CASSLGRTGSQETQYF.

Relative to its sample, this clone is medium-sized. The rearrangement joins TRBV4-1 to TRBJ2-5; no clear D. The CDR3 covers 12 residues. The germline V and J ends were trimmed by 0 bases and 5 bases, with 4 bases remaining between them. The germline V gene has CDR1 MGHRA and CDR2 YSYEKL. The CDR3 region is CASSQDMETQYF. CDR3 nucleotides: TGCGCCAGCAGCCAAGATATGGAGACCCAGTACTTC.

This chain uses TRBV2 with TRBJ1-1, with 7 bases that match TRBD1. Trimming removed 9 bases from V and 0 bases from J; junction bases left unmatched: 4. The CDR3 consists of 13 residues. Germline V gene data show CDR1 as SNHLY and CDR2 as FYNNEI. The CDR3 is CASGQELNTEAFF. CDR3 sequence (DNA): TGTGCCAGTGGACAGGAACTGAACACTGAAGCTTTCTTT.